Listed below are T cell receptor beta chains from one sample, sequenced in a study of blood T cell repertoires in COVID-19. Some clones are missing from TCRdb's copy, which holds only in-frame ones; the method was immunoSEQ multiplex PCR. Of tens of thousands of clones listed, roughly 73% are singletons. Sequenced: peripheral blood. The source is an elderly man with acute or convalescent COVID-19. CDR3s include the opening cysteine and the closing phenylalanine or tryptophan. D genes are given only for firm matches. The size of a clone is reported for some rows only, either as once, few or many, or as a class for expanded clones.

TRBJ2-7 | . | TRBD1 | TRBV7-8 | CASSEDRTYEQYF | TGTGCCAGCAGCGAGGACAGGACCTACGAGCAGTACTTC
TRBJ2-5 | . | TRBD2 | TRBV18 | CASSPGLDETQYF | TGTGCCAGCTCGCCGGGACTAGATGAGACCCAGTACTTC
TRBJ2-1 | . | TRBD1 | TRBV19 | CASSNDRGPYNEQFF | TGTGCCAGTAGTAACGACAGGGGGCCTTACAATGAGCAGTTCTTC
TRBJ1-5 | once | . | TRBV19 | CASSILAGNRISNQPQHF | TGTGCCAGTAGTATTCTGGCCGGTAACAGAATTAGCAATCAGCCCCAGCATTTT
TRBJ2-7 | once | . | TRBV7-9 | CASSLNLHSHEQYF | TGTGCCAGCAGCTTAAATCTCCACAGTCACGAGCAGTACTTC
TRBJ1-5 | . | TRBD1 | TRBV19 | CASSRGQGVRQPQHF | TGTGCCAGTAGTAGGGGACAGGGGGTGCGTCAGCCCCAGCATTTT
TRBJ1-1 | . | . | TRBV7-8 | CASSRRETEAFF | TGTGCCAGCAGCCGCCGGGAGACTGAAGCTTTCTTT
TRBJ1-6 | . | TRBD1 | TRBV28 | CASTPTGGYSPLHF | TGTGCCAGCACCCCGACAGGGGGCTATTCACCCCTCCACTTT
TRBJ2-7 | . | . | TRBV3-1/TRBV3-2 | CASSQDLAEQYF | TGTGCCAGCAGCCAAGATTTAGCGGAGCAGTACTTC
TRBJ2-5 | . | . | TRBV29-1 | CSVDPHGETQYF | TGCAGCGTCGATCCTCACGGGGAGACCCAGTACTTC
TRBJ2-7 | . | TRBD2 | TRBV5-1 | CASSLARLAGFYEQYF | TGCGCCAGCAGCTTGGCCCGGCTAGCGGGCTTCTACGAGCAGTACTTC
TRBJ2-5 | . | . | TRBV19 | CASSSGGGGGETQYF | TGTGCCAGTAGTTCTGGGGGTGGGGGCGGAGAGACCCAGTACTTC
TRBJ2-7 | . | . | TRBV6-5 | CASSYSAGEEQYF | TGTGCCAGCAGTTACTCTGCAGGGGAAGAGCAGTACTTC
TRBJ1-5 | once | . | TRBV6-5 | CASSLSGGINQPQHF | TGTGCCAGCAGTCTTTCGGGAGGGATCAATCAGCCCCAGCATTTT
TRBJ2-3 | few | . | TRBV7-3 | CASSSPPAGMKDTQYF | TGTGCCAGCAGCTCCCCTCCCGCGGGGATGAAAGATACGCAGTATTTT
TRBJ2-1 | . | TRBD2 | TRBV24-1 | CATSEGGLGGREQFF | TGTGCCACCAGTGAAGGGGGACTAGGGGGGCGTGAGCAGTTCTTC
TRBJ2-1 | . | . | TRBV3-1/TRBV3-2 | CASSQAGVDEQFF | TGTGCCAGCAGCCAAGCGGGAGTGGATGAGCAGTTCTTC
TRBJ2-1 | . | . | TRBV5-1 | CASSPRFSSHNEQFF | TGCGCCAGCAGCCCTAGATTCAGCAGCCACAATGAGCAGTTCTTC
TRBJ2-1 | . | TRBD2 | TRBV7-2 | CASSLVGGTSGRNEQFF | TGTGCCAGCAGCTTAGTCGGGGGGACTAGCGGGAGAAATGAGCAGTTCTTC